This entry lists 30 T cell receptor beta chains sequenced from one sample in a study of beta chain features in type 1 diabetes. The authors reverse transcribed all of the isolated RNA, so sequencing captured expressed TCRB transcripts. The repertoire was sequenced with immunoSEQ multiplex PCR; TCRdb's copy has only in-frame clones and lacks some. The sample shows 600,000 to 700,000 clones, roughly 12% of them seen only once. Study results and limitations: The study found moderately but significantly shorter TCRB CDR3s in all four CD4+ subsets of Type 1 diabetes patients.

Their antigens are not known. Sample: naive CD4+ T cells from blood. All receptors come from a man aged 25 to 40 with type 1 diabetes.

This clone has just a few counts. Other DNA sequences in the same sample also yield this CDR3. The rearrangement uses TRBV7-2 and TRBJ2-5; D is undetermined. CDR3 length equals 12 residues. Germline V gene sequence: CDR1 SGHTA, CDR2 FQGNSA. Trimming shortened V by 0 bases and J by 5 bases, and 4 bases separated the two germline ends. Here the CDR3 reads CASSLARETQYF. The CDR3 DNA sequence: TGTGCCAGCAGCTTAGCTCGGGAGACCCAGTACTTC.

There are a few counts of this clone. The chain employs TRBV7-3 and TRBJ2-1, with unresolved D. The CDR3 runs 12 residues. Germline CDR1 is SGHTA and CDR2 is FQGTGA. V lost 5 bases and J lost 7, with 9 bases in between. CDR3 coding DNA: TGTGCCAGCAGCCCTAACGCAAATGAGCAGTTCTTC. Translated, it gives CASSPNANEQFF.

CDR3 amino acids: CASDPGHGTRETQYF. Written as DNA, the CDR3 is TGTGCCAGCGACCCGGGACATGGGACACGGGAGACCCAGTACTTC. This chain joins TRBV18 and TRBJ2-5; D might be TRBD1 (6 bases). The CDR3 spans 15 residues. The germline gives CDR1 KGHSH, CDR2 LQKENI. V gave up 8 bases and J gave up 5 bases, with 21 bases separating them.

This clone has only a few counts. The chain is built from TRBV5-6 and TRBJ1-5; weak D call: TRBD1 (5 bases). Germline V gives CDR1 SGHDT, CDR2 YYEEEE. V lost 5 bases, J lost 3 bases, and 12 bases lay in between. The CDR3 length is 14 residues. This CDR3 is CASSFRDLNQPQHF. DNA for the CDR3: TGTGCCAGCAGTTTCCGGGACCTCAATCAGCCCCAGCATTTT.

This chain uses TRBV7-2 with TRBJ2-1; D possibly corresponds to TRBD2 (5 bases). The V and J ends lost 4 bases and 7 bases respectively, with 8 bases between them. The CDR3 has 12 amino acids. The germline gives CDR1 SGHTA, CDR2 FQGNSA. CDR3 loop: CASSYPGNEQFF. CDR3 nucleotide sequence: TGTGCCAGCAGCTACCCGGGAAATGAGCAGTTCTTC.

This clone was found a few times. One junction end disagrees with the germline gene, perhaps due to a read error. The CDR3 DNA sequence: TGTGCCAGCGGCTTCACTTCCCCGGAGACCCAGTACTTC. This gives the protein CASGFTSPETQYF. The rearrangement uses TRBV7-2 and TRBJ2-5, with no clear D. The CDR3 sequence is 13 residues long. Germline CDR1 reads SGHTA; CDR2 reads FQGNSA.

The chain has TRBV27 and TRBJ2-3; the D gene is possibly TRBD1 (5 bases). V was cut by 4 bases and J by 7 bases, with 24 bases left in between. This CDR3 comprises 17 residues. CDR1 is MNHEY, CDR2 SMNVEV, per germline (reference sequence). The DNA for the CDR3 is TGTGCCAGCAGTTCCCTCCGCCCCGGTAGGGGCAAGTATACGCAGTATTTT. It specifies CASSSLRPGRGKYTQYF.

As for this clone: The sample contains more than one DNA sequence encoding this CDR3. V and J are TRBV5-1 and TRBJ1-4; D uncertain. The CDR3 loop spans 14 amino acids. Looked up from germline, CDR1 is SGHRS and CDR2 is YFSETQ. The V end was cut by 1 base, the J end by 0 bases, with 4 bases between. In nucleotides, the CDR3 is TGCGCCAGCAGCTTGTCAGCAACTAATGAAAAACTGTTTTTT. Amino acids: CASSLSATNEKLFF.

This chain connects TRBV4-1 to TRBJ1-2, with 7 bases that match TRBD1. In germline, CDR1 is MGHRA, CDR2 YSYEKL. The CDR3 contains 15 residues. V was clipped by 2 bases and J by 9 bases; unmatched bases: 12. Here the CDR3 reads CASSQLKQGFISYTF. The CDR3 region has the DNA TGCGCCAGCAGCCAACTTAAACAGGGGTTCATAAGCTACACCTTC.

This clone turned up a few times. This chain uses TRBV7-2 with TRBJ2-1, with D unclear. Per germline, CDR1 SGHTA and CDR2 FQGNSA. The V gene lost 0 bases and the J gene lost 4 bases, with 4 bases spanning the gap. CDR3 length: 13 amino acids. The CDR3 loop is CASSLAAYNEQFF. CDR3 nucleotide sequence: TGTGCCAGCAGCTTAGCGGCTTACAATGAGCAGTTCTTC.

The chain recombines TRBV28 with TRBJ2-7; D gene ambiguous. Trimming removed 6 bases from V and 2 bases from J, with 8 bases in between. The germline V gene has CDR1 MDHEN and CDR2 SYDVKM. The CDR3 contains 12 residues. For the CDR3, the DNA is TGTGCCAGCAGCCATCAACCCTACGAGCAGTACTTC. Protein sequence: CASSHQPYEQYF.

In DNA, the CDR3 is TGTGCCAGCAGTTTCGACAGGGGATCCGGGGAGCTGTTTTTT. Its translation: CASSFDRGSGELFF. The V and J genes are TRBV2 and TRBJ2-2; 8 nucleotides align to TRBD1. Germline V lookup: CDR1 SNHLY, CDR2 FYNNEI. V was clipped by 5 bases and J by 6 bases; unmatched bases: 5. CDR3 size: 14 residues.

This clone has a handful of counts. The gene calls are TRBV6-4 and TRBJ2-2, with D unclear. V shed 6 bases and J shed 1 base, with 6 bases lying between them. This CDR3 region has 13 residues. Germline CDR1 reads MRHNA; CDR2 reads SNTAGT. The CDR3 reads CASSAQNTGELFF. The CDR3, as DNA: TGTGCCAGCAGCGCACAGAACACCGGGGAGCTGTTTTTT.

This clone has more than one count but fewer than ten. CDR3 region: CASSEEVREDYTF. Here the CDR3 DNA reads TGTGCCAGCAGTGAAGAAGTTAGAGAGGACTACACCTTC. The chain couples TRBV2 to TRBJ1-2, with no clear D. With 1 base removed from V and 10 bases from J, the gap between germline ends came to 13 bases. Germline CDR1 and CDR2: SNHLY and FYNNEI. There are 13 residues in the CDR3.

The J gene is TRBJ1-2, the V gene TRBV13; the match to TRBD1 covers 7 bases. Trimming took 2 bases from V and 3 from J; bases not matched to a gene: 6. This CDR3 has 15 amino acids. The germline gives CDR1 PRHDT, CDR2 FYEKMQ (reference sequence). The CDR3 sequence is CASSLTTGMDYGYTF. DNA of the CDR3: TGTGCCAGCAGCTTAACGACAGGGATGGACTATGGCTACACCTTC.

The J gene is TRBJ2-3, the V gene TRBV5-1, with D hard to call. V was cut by 4 bases and J by 2 bases, with 2 bases left in between. There are 11 residues in the CDR3. Looked up from germline, CDR1 is SGHRS and CDR2 is YFSETQ. CDR3 sequence: CASSITDTQYF. The CDR3 nucleotides read TGCGCCAGCAGCATCACAGATACGCAGTATTTT. Complete variable domain (other parts from reference TRBV5-1 and TRBJ2-3): KAGVTQTPRYLIKTRGQQVTLSCSPISGHRSVSWYQQTPGQGLQFLFEYFSETQRNKGNFPGRFSGRQFSNSRSEMNVSTLELGDSALYLCASSITDTQYFGPGTRLTVL.

The chain has TRBV30 and TRBJ2-5, with 8 nucleotides matching TRBD1. This CDR3 has 15 amino acids. Germline values: CDR1 GTSNPN, CDR2 SVGIG (reference sequence). With V trimmed by 1 base and J by 0 bases, 4 bases remained unmatched. The CDR3 DNA is TGTGCCTGGAGTGCGACAGGGGCCTACCAAGAGACCCAGTACTTC. It codes for CAWSATGAYQETQYF.

The chain combines TRBV16 with TRBJ2-5, with unresolved D. V was trimmed by 1 base and J by 1 base, leaving 7 bases between them. The germline gives CDR1 KGHSY, CDR2 FQNENV. CDR3 length equals 14 residues. The CDR3: CASSQLDFQETQYF. DNA of the CDR3: TGTGCCAGCAGCCAATTAGACTTCCAAGAGACCCAGTACTTC.

This clone occurred a few times. Other nucleotide sequences in the sample specify the same CDR3. The V gene is TRBV19, the J gene TRBJ1-1; 7 nucleotides agree with TRBD1. Germline V gene sequence: CDR1 LNHDA, CDR2 SQIVND (reference sequence). With V trimmed by 1 base and J by 5 bases, 4 bases remained unmatched. The CDR3 consists of 14 residues. This CDR3 reads CASSIGQGGTEAFF. CDR3 in DNA: TGTGCCAGTAGTATAGGACAGGGAGGAACTGAAGCTTTCTTT.

This clone was seen a few times. V usage is TRBV7-2 and J usage is TRBJ2-1, with 7 bases aligning to TRBD1. CDR3 length equals 15 residues. V lost 6 bases to trimming and J lost 4 bases; unmatched junction nucleotides: 9. CDR1 is SGHTA and CDR2 is FQGNSA in the germline V gene. The DNA for the CDR3 is TGTGCCAGCAGTTCCGGGACAGACCCTTACAATGAGCAGTTCTTC. Its translation: CASSSGTDPYNEQFF.

The rearrangement links TRBV5-1 to TRBJ1-5; D not resolved. CDR1 and CDR2 from the germline V gene are SGHRS and YFSETQ. V was cut by 0 bases and J by 0 bases, with 7 bases left in between. CDR3 length: 15 amino acids. The CDR3 DNA reads as TGCGCCAGCAGCTTGGACGGGAATAGCAATCAGCCCCAGCATTTT. This encodes CASSLDGNSNQPQHF.

This clone was counted a few times. CDR3 amino acids: CSVVEAGHPYGYTF. The CDR3, as DNA: TGCAGCGTTGTGGAGGCGGGACACCCCTATGGCTACACCTTC. The rearrangement links TRBV29-1 to TRBJ1-2, with D maybe TRBD1 (6 bases). V dropped 4 bases and J dropped 4 bases, with 16 bases sitting between them. Germline CDR1 is SQVTM and CDR2 is ANQGSEA. There are 14 residues in the CDR3.

The CDR3 sequence: CASSRRLTDTQYF. The CDR3 DNA sequence: TGTGCCAGTTCCCGACGACTTACAGATACGCAGTATTTT. The genes are TRBV19 and TRBJ2-3, with D uncertain. V was pared by 8 bases and J by 3 bases, with 12 bases between. Germline V gene data show CDR1 as LNHDA and CDR2 as SQIVND (reference sequence). This CDR3 is built from 13 residues.

This clone was seen a few times. J is TRBJ2-2 and V is TRBV7-9; D unresolved. Germline CDR1 reads SEHNR; CDR2 reads FQNEAQ (reference sequence). V lost 4 bases and J lost 5, with 8 bases in between. This CDR3 is 13 amino acids long. In nucleotides, the CDR3 is TGTGCCAGCAGCTCGTTACAAACCGGGGAGCTGTTTTTT. It yields the protein CASSSLQTGELFF.

This chain joins TRBV5-1 and TRBJ2-5, with D perhaps matching TRBD1 or TRBD2 (5 bases each). The DNA end is a closer match to TRBJ2-7, so the J assignment may be wrong. CDR1 is SGHRS, CDR2 YFSETQ, per germline. The length of the CDR3 is 12 residues. CDR3 loop: CASSWRGDEQYF. For the CDR3, the DNA is TGCGCCAGCAGCTGGAGAGGGGACGAGCAGTACTTC.

The chain links TRBV7-8 to TRBJ2-3; the D is unclear. Trimming removed 2 bases from V and 6 bases from J, with 9 bases in between. CDR3 length: 13 residues. CDR1 and CDR2 from the germline V gene are SGHVS and FQNEAQ. DNA of the CDR3: TGTGCCAGCAGCTTAAGGTCCCCCGATACGCAGTATTTT. The encoded protein is CASSLRSPDTQYF. Full variable domain (outside the CDR3, taken from reference TRBV7-8 and TRBJ2-3): GAGVSQSPRYKVAKRGQDVALRCDPISGHVSLFWYQQALGQGPEFLTYFQNEAQLDKSGLPSDRFFAERPEGSVSTLKIQRTQQEDSAVYLCASSLRSPDTQYFGPGTRLTVL.

A few counts support this clone. This chain's CDR3 is CASSLGQGDNGNTIYF. As DNA, the CDR3 is TGTGCCAGCAGCCTCGGACAGGGTGATAATGGAAACACCATATATTTT. The chain employs TRBV7-3 and TRBJ1-3; 8 bases are shared with TRBD1. The CDR3 spans 16 residues. Looked up from germline, CDR1 is SGHTA and CDR2 is FQGTGA. Trimming took 5 bases from V and 3 from J; bases not matched to a gene: 9.

The chain has TRBV4-2 and TRBJ2-2; D call uncertain. Germline loops: CDR1 LGHNA, CDR2 YNFKEQ. This CDR3 is built from 14 residues. The V gene lost 2 bases and the J gene lost 8 bases, with 12 bases spanning the gap. The CDR3 nucleotides are TGTGCCAGCAGCCAACTCGACCGTTCGGGGGAGCTGTTTTTT. It specifies CASSQLDRSGELFF.

This clone was detected a few times. The DNA for the CDR3 is TGTGCCAGCAGTCCGGGACAGGAGAGCTATGGCTACACCTTC. Translation gives CASSPGQESYGYTF. The J gene is TRBJ1-2, the V gene TRBV27; 8 nucleotides align to TRBD1. CDR1 and CDR2 (germline): MNHEY, SMNVEV (reference sequence). J was trimmed by 4 bases and V by 5 bases; bases with no gene match: 6. The CDR3 length is 14 residues.

Only a few counts were recorded for this clone. The rearrangement uses TRBV7-9 and TRBJ1-4; TRBD1 might be the D (5 bases). Germline V gene data show CDR1 as SEHNR and CDR2 as FQNEAQ (reference sequence). The CDR3 covers 15 residues. The germline V and J ends were trimmed by 4 bases and 4 bases, with 13 bases remaining between them. The DNA for the CDR3 is TGTGCCAGCAGCTATCCGGGACTTCTTAATGAAAAACTGTTTTTT. This sequence encodes CASSYPGLLNEKLFF.